This T cell receptor beta chain was found in a study of blood T cell repertoires in COVID-19. The wider study: The United States, Italy and Spain provided the acute and convalescent COVID-19 samples. From T cells, B-cell-depleted T cells, or PBMCs came the material, which was cDNA or gDNA.

Original handling: Estimates of nucleated cell counts were drawn from the amplification of reference gene primers. Method: immunoSEQ multiplex PCR; TCRdb's copy keeps in-frame clones and lacks some. That table furnishes V, J and clone size, whereas the DNA furnished D and trimming. This sample has 250,000 or so clones, with 75% to 90% found just once. The V end lost 1 base, the J end lost 5 bases, and 20 bases lay between the germline ends. In germline, CDR1 is SEHNR, CDR2 FQNEAQ (reference sequence). The CDR3 spans 17 residues. The clonotype originates from a woman aged 40-49 years who had recovered from COVID-19. The sequenced material came from peripheral blood. The chain employs TRBV7-9 and TRBJ2-5; weak D call: TRBD1 (7 bases). The CDR3 region has the DNA TGTGCCAGCAGCTTAGGAGACGGAGGGGGCCGAGATGAGACCCAGTACTTC. This translates into CASSLGDGGGRDETQYF.